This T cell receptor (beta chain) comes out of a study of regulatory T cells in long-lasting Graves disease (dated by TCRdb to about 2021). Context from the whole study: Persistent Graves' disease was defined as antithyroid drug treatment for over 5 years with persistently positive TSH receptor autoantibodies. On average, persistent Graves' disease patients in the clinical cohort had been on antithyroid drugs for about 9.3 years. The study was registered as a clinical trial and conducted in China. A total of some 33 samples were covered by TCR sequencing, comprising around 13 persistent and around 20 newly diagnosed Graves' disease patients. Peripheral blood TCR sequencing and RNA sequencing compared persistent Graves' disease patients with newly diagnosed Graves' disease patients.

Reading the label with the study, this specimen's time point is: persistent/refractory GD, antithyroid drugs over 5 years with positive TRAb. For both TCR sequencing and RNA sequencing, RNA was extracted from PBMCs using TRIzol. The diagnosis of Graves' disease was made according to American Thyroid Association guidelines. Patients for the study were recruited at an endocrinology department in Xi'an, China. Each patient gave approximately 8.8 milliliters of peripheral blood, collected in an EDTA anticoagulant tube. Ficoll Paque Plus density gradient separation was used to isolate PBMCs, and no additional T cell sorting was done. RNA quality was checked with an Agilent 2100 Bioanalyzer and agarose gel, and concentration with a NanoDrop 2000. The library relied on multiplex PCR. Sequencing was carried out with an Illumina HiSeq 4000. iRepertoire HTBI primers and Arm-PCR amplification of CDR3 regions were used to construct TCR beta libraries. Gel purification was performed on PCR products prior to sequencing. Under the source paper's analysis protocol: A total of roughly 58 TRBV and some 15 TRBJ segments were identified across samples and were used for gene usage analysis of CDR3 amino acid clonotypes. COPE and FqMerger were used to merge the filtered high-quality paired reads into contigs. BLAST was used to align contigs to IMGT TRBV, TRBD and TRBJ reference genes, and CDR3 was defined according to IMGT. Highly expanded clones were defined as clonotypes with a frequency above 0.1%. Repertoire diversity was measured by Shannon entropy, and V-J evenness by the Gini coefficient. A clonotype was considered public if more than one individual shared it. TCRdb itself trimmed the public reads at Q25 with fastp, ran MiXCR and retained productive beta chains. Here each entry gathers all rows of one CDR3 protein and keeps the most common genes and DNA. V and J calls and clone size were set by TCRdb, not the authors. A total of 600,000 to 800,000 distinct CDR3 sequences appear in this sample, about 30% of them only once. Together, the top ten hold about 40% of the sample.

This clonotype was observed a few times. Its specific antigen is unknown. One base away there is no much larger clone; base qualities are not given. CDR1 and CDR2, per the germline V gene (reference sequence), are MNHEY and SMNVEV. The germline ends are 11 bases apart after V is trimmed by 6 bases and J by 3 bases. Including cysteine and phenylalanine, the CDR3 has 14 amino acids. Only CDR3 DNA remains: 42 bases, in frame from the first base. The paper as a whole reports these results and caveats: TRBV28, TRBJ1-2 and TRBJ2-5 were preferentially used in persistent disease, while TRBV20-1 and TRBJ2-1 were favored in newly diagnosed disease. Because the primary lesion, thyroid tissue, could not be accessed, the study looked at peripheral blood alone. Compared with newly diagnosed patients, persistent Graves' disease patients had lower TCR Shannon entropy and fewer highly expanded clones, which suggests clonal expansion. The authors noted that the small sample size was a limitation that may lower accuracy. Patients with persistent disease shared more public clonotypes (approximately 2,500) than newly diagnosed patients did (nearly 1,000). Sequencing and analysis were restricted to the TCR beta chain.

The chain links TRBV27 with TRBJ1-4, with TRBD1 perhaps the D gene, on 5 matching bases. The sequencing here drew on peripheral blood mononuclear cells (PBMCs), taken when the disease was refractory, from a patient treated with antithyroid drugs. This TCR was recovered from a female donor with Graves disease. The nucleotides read TGTGCCAGCAGGCATACAGGTCCTAATGAAAAACTGTTTTTT. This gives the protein CASRHTGPNEKLFF.